A selection of T cell receptor beta chains follows, all from one sample in a study of cytomegalovirus exposure and HLA in healthy donors. TCRdb's copy holds only in-frame clones and misses some; the assay was immunoSEQ multiplex PCR. The data show approximately 77,000 clones, over 65% seen once. The sample consisted of PBMCs. The origin of the receptors is a man aged 40-49 years in good health and CMV-seronegative. CDR3s include the opening cysteine and the closing phenylalanine or tryptophan. A D gene is named only where the DNA matches it firmly. The size field is filled for only some rows; it gives once, few, many or a size class.

>TRBV6-5|-|few|TRBJ1-2
CASRNSANYGYTF
>TRBV2|-|few|TRBJ1-2
CASSENGGVGYGYTF
>TRBV11-2|-|-|TRBJ1-1
CASSLEPGGNTEAFF
>TRBV19|-|-|TRBJ2-7
CASSEGLAISYEQYF
>TRBV7-9|-|-|TRBJ2-2
CASSLTGSGDTGELFF
>TRBV30|-|-|-
CAWSRGLAYEQYF
>TRBV28|TRBD1|few|TRBJ1-1
CASRTRTGPTEAFF
>TRBV4-3|-|few|TRBJ1-5
CASSQDWRSNQPQHF
>TRBV15|TRBD1|-|TRBJ1-2
CATSRRQGGNYGYTF
>TRBV4-1|TRBD1|-|TRBJ1-1
CASSQGGRGTEAFF
>TRBV14|-|-|TRBJ2-5
CASSQDSVVETQYF
>TRBV4-1|TRBD2|-|TRBJ2-1
CASSQAGTSGWDEQFF
>TRBV28|-|-|TRBJ2-2
CASTVELAAGELFF
>TRBV28|TRBD1|-|TRBJ2-1
CASIGTVGEQFF
>TRBV28|TRBD2|-|TRBJ2-2
CATMLAGITGELFF
>TRBV7-9|-|-|TRBJ2-5
CASSATSGETQYF
>TRBV7-6|-|-|TRBJ1-5
CASSTGTKNSNQPQHF
>TRBV4-3|TRBD2|few|TRBJ2-3
CASSQDPEGLAGGTDTQYF
>TRBV9|-|-|TRBJ2-5
CASSVAETRKETQYF
>TRBV14|TRBD1|-|TRBJ1-4
CATRTVRQGARGNEKLFF
>TRBV4-3|-|few|-
CASSQDAGGSYEQYF
>TRBV29-1|-|few|TRBJ2-7
CSVVFLGRRYF
>TRBV28|TRBD1|few|TRBJ1-2
CASPRDSDYGYTF
>TRBV7-3|-|-|TRBJ2-3
CASSLLAEADTQYF
>TRBV5-6|-|-|TRBJ2-5
CASSLTSTETQYF
>TRBV29-1|TRBD1|-|TRBJ2-3
CSVLRTGGVTDTQYF
>TRBV28|-|-|TRBJ1-2
CASRTEKGPLF
>TRBV28|-|once|TRBJ1-5
CASSFVVNQPQHF
>TRBV6-6|TRBD2|-|TRBJ2-7
CASGRTSGYEQYF